One sample yielded the 17 T cell receptor beta chains listed below, sequenced in a study of T cells in Graves' hyperthyroidism and ophthalmopathy. The TCR beta CDR3 regions underwent amplification using RNA transcripts as the source. With the HTBI primer set, the TCR CDR3 went through a first round of RT-PCR. A single record per CDR3 protein comes from TCRdb applying MiXCR to the multiplex PCR reads. The sample records a few hundred thousand distinct CDR3 sequences, approximately 16% being singletons. Input material: blood. Source of these receptors: a woman aged 55 to 70 with Graves' ophthalmopathy.

This clonotype was seen ten or more times. V and J are TRBV5-1 and TRBJ2-7; 10 nucleotides agree with TRBD1. Germline values: CDR1 SGHRS, CDR2 YFSETQ. The CDR3 sequence is 16 residues long. The junction had 7 bases not matched to a gene; V was cut back by 3 bases and J by 1 base. The CDR3 region has the DNA TGCGCCAGCAGCTCCCCTGACAGGGGGCTGTCCTACGAGCAGTACTTC. Its translation: CASSSPDRGLSYEQYF.

V usage is TRBV2 and J usage is TRBJ2-1, with a possible D match to TRBD2 (6 bases). CDR3 length: 15 residues. Germline CDR1 and CDR2: SNHLY and FYNNEI. Trimming left V 7 bases short and J 10 bases short, with 23 bases between. The CDR3 coding sequence is TGTGCCAGCACCACCTGGATGGGAGGAGGGAGAGAGCAGTTCTTC. This encodes CASTTWMGGGREQFF.

This clonotype has at least ten counts. The chain has TRBV15 and TRBJ2-4, with D possibly being TRBD1 (6 bases). Trimming removed 4 bases from V and 1 base from J, with 11 bases in between. Germline lookup yields CDR1 LNHNV and CDR2 YYDKDF (reference sequence). The CDR3 sequence is 15 residues long. The CDR3 DNA is TGTGCCACCAGCAAGAATACAGGGGCCAAAAACATTCAGTACTTC. It is translated as CATSKNTGAKNIQYF.

This clonotype was found many times. This chain connects TRBV6-1 to TRBJ2-5, with TRBD1 matching over 8 bases. The CDR3 has 13 residues. Looked up from germline, CDR1 is MNHNS and CDR2 is SASEGT. V lost 8 bases, J lost 5 bases, and 7 bases stayed unmatched. For the CDR3, the DNA is TGTGCCAGCCAGGCAGGGGGCGTGGAGACCCAGTACTTC. This translates into CASQAGGVETQYF.

This clonotype was observed at least ten times. This chain connects TRBV10-2 to TRBJ2-2; 9 bases fit TRBD2. The CDR3 extends over 15 amino acids. Losses at the gene ends were 6 bases for V and 2 bases for J; bases not matched to a gene: 4. Germline values: CDR1 WSHSY, CDR2 SAAADI. CDR3 sequence (DNA): TGCGCCAGCAGGGGCGGGAGGGTAAACACCGGGGAGCTGTTTTTT. Amino acids: CASRGGRVNTGELFF.

This clonotype was counted many times. The chain joins TRBV5-1 to TRBJ2-1, with 7 bases fitting TRBD1. The CDR3 runs 14 residues. J lost 8 bases, V lost 4 bases, and 9 bases had no gene match. Germline V CDR1 and CDR2: SGHRS, YFSETQ. The CDR3 DNA follows: TGCGCCAGCAGCCGGGACAGTTTAGGCGATGAGCAGTTCTTC. Translated: CASSRDSLGDEQFF.

A word on this clonotype: This may be a read error: a much more frequent sequence differs by one nucleotide. The chain uses TRBV5-1 and TRBJ2-1; 11 nucleotides match TRBD2. The CDR3 has 17 residues. Per germline, CDR1 SGHRS and CDR2 YFSETQ. CDR3 region: CAGSQNIAGGSYNEQFF. The CDR3 coding sequence is TGCGCCGGCAGCCAAAATATAGCGGGAGGGTCCTACAATGAGCAGTTCTTC.

There are many counts of this clonotype. The genes are TRBV28 and TRBJ2-3; 9 bases map to TRBD2. The J segment lost 3 bases and the V segment lost 3 bases, leaving 4 bases of the junction unmatched. Germline V gene data show CDR1 as MDHEN and CDR2 as SYDVKM. CDR3 size: 15 residues. CDR3 in DNA: TGTGCCAGCAGTTTTCTAGCGGGATTTACAGATACGCAGTATTTT. Its protein is CASSFLAGFTDTQYF.

The chain combines TRBV29-1 with TRBJ2-1; TRBD2 aligns across 10 bases. The V segment lost 5 bases and the J segment 2 bases; nucleotides outside the gene matches: 9. Per germline, CDR1 SQVTM and CDR2 ANQGSEA. The CDR3 covers 16 residues. Written as DNA, the CDR3 is TGCAGCGTTCTTCTAGCGGGAGTGTCTCCCTACAATGAGCAGTTCTTC. Protein sequence: CSVLLAGVSPYNEQFF.

This clonotype was detected many times. The chain employs TRBV7-8 and TRBJ2-1; the match to TRBD2 covers 10 bases. V was clipped by 5 bases and J by 7 bases; unmatched bases: 23. The V gene's germline CDR1 is SGHVS and CDR2 FQNEAQ. The CDR3 loop spans 20 amino acids. The CDR3 protein is CASSPRDSLAGAHLGNEQFF. The CDR3 DNA is TGTGCCAGCAGCCCAAGGGATTCGCTAGCGGGAGCCCACCTTGGGAATGAGCAGTTCTTC.

Many counts were recorded for this clonotype. CDR3 in amino acids: CASSPAGALNEQFF. The CDR3 coding sequence is TGTGCCAGCAGCCCAGCGGGAGCCTTAAATGAGCAGTTCTTC. V is TRBV7-3 and J is TRBJ2-1; 8 nucleotides agree with TRBD2. Germline assignment: CDR1 SGHTA and CDR2 FQGTGA. Trimming removed 5 bases from V and 7 bases from J; junction bases left unmatched: 7. This CDR3 comprises 14 residues.

On this clonotype: A clone one base away is much larger, so this may be a read error. The V call is TRBV2, the J call TRBJ1-1; the match to TRBD1 covers 8 bases. V was pared by 6 bases and J by 4 bases, with 10 bases of the junction left unmatched. This CDR3 spans 15 amino acids. Germline-derived CDR1 and CDR2 are SNHLY and FYNNEI. Written as DNA, the CDR3 is TGTGCCAGCAGGCTCAGGGGGCTCTTGATCACTGAAGCTTTCTTT. Translation: CASRLRGLLITEAFF.

This sequence joins TRBV12-3 or TRBV12-4 and TRBJ2-2; no firm D call. The CDR3 is 14 amino acids. Trimming pared 7 bases from V and 1 base from J, leaving 10 bases between. CDR3 residues: CASIMTLNTGELFF. For the CDR3, the DNA is TGTGCCAGCATTATGACCTTGAACACCGGGGAGCTGTTTTTT.

This clonotype was observed at least ten times. This chain joins TRBV20-1 and TRBJ1-5; D may be TRBD1 (5 bases). The V end lost 3 bases, the J end lost 1 base, and 13 bases lay between the germline ends. Germline-derived CDR1 and CDR2 are DFQATT and SNEGSKA (reference sequence). The CDR3 length is 15 residues. CDR3 loop: CSARGGRASNQPQHF. The CDR3 DNA sequence: TGCAGTGCTAGGGGGGGAAGGGCCAGCAATCAGCCCCAGCATTTT.

Concerning this clonotype: A much more abundant neighbour one base away suggests this may be a read error. V and J are TRBV20-1 and TRBJ2-7; maybe TRBD2 (6 bases). V gave up 5 bases and J gave up 0 bases, with 11 bases separating them. This CDR3 has 13 amino acids. Germline lookup yields CDR1 DFQATT and CDR2 SNEGSKA (reference sequence). CDR3 nucleotide sequence: TGCAGTGCTGGGACTCGGAGCTCCTACGAGCAGTACTTC. Residues: CSAGTRSSYEQYF.

The chain has TRBV11-2 and TRBJ2-3, with TRBD2 identical over 12 bases. The junction had 9 bases not matched to a gene; V was cut back by 5 bases and J by 6 bases. CDR1 is SGHAT, CDR2 FQNNGV, per germline. The CDR3 totals 16 residues. DNA of the CDR3: TGTGCCAGCAGCGGGGCCCTAGCGGGAGGGCGGGATACGCAGTATTTT. This gives the protein CASSGALAGGRDTQYF. The whole variable domain, remainder taken from reference TRBV11-2 and TRBJ2-3, is EAGVAQSPRYKIIEKRQSVAFWCNPISGHATLYWYQQILGQGPKLLIQFQNNGVVDDSQLPKDRFSAERLKGVDSTLKIQPAKLEDSAVYLCASSGALAGGRDTQYFGPGTRLTVL.

This clonotype was found once. The chain combines TRBV12-3 or TRBV12-4 with TRBJ1-5, with D unclear. Trimming took off 4 bases at V and 0 bases at J, with 10 bases between the two ends. The CDR3 sequence is 15 residues long. The CDR3 here is CASSSDGDSNQPQHF. The CDR3 nucleotides read TGTGCCAGCAGTTCCGACGGAGATAGCAATCAGCCCCAGCATTTT.